A single T cell receptor (beta chain) is shown here with its context. Its antigen is still unknown. At one end the junction does not follow the germline gene, possibly because of a read error. The sample belongs to a study of graft-versus-host responses after intestinal transplantation. Overall study findings and caveats: Circulating GvH clones peaking coincided with falling HvG clones soon after transplant.

The method was immunoSEQ multiplex PCR; TCRdb's version includes in-frame clones alone and lacks a portion of them. The sample lists about 100,000 clones, more than 85% occurring once. Germline loops: CDR1 SGDLS, CDR2 YYNGEE. CDR3 size: 15 residues. The specimen was unstimulated CD4+ T cells sorted from spleen or lymph node cells, collected before transplant. The chain joins TRBV9 to TRBJ1-1; a possible D gene is TRBD1 (6 bases). The receptor was derived from a human donor who was the organ donor for an intestinal transplant. CDR3 nucleotides: TGTGCCAGCAGCGTAGACCCAGGGGTGGGGACTGGAGCTTTCTTT. Protein product: CASSVDPGVGTGAFF.